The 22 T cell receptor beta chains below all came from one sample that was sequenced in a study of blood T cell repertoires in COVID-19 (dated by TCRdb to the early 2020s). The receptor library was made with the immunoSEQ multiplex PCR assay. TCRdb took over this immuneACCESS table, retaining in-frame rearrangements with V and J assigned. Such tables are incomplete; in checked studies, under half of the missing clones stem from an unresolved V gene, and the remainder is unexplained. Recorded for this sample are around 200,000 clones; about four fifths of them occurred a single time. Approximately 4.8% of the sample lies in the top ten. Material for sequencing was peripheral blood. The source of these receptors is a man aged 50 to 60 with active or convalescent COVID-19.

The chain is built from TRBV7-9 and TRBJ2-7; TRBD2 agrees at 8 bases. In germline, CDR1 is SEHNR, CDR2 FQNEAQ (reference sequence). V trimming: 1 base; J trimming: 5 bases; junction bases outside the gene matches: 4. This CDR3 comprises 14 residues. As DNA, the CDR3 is TGTGCCAGCAGCTTAGTTAGCGGGGACGACGAGCAGTACTTC. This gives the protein CASSLVSGDDEQYF.

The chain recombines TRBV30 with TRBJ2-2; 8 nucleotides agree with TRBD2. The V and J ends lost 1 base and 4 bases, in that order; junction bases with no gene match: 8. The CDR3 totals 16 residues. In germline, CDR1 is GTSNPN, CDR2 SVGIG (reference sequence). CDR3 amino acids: CAWSGGIAGPTGELFF. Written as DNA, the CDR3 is TGTGCCTGGAGTGGGGGGATAGCGGGGCCCACCGGGGAGCTGTTTTTT.

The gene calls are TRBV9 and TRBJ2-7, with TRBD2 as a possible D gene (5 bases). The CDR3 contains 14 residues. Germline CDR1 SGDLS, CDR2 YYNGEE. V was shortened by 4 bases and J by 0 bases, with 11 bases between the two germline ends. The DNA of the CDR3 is TGTGCCAGCAGCCAGACTATAAACTCCTACGAGCAGTACTTC. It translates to CASSQTINSYEQYF.

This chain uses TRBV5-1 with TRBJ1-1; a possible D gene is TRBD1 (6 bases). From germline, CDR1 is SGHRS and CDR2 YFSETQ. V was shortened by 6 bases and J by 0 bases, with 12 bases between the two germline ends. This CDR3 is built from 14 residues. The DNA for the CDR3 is TGCGCCAGCAACGCCGGGACAATGAACACTGAAGCTTTCTTT. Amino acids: CASNAGTMNTEAFF.

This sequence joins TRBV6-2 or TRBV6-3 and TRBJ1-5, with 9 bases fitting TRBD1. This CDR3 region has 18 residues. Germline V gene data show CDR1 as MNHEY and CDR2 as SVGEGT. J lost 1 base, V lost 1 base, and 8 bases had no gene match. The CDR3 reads CASSYYGTGTLSNQPQHF. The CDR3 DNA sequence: TGTGCCAGCAGTTACTACGGGACAGGGACTTTAAGCAATCAGCCCCAGCATTTT.

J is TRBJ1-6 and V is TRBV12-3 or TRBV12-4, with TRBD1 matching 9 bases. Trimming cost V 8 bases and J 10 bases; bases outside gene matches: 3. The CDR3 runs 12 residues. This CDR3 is CASGTGSSPLHF. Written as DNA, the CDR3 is TGTGCCAGCGGGACAGGGTCATCACCCCTCCACTTT.

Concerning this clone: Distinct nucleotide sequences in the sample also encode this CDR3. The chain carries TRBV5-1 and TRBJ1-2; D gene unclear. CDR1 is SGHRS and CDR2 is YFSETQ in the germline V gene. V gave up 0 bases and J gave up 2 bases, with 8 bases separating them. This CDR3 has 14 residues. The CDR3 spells CASSLDQANYGYTF. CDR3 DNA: TGCGCCAGCAGCTTGGACCAGGCGAACTATGGCTACACCTTC.

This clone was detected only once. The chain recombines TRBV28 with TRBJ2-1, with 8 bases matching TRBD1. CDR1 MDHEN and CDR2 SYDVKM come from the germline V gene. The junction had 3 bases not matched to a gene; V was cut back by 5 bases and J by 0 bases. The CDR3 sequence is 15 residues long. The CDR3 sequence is CASSGTGGSYNEQFF. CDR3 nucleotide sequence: TGTGCCAGCAGTGGGACAGGCGGCTCCTACAATGAGCAGTTCTTC.

CDR3 nucleotide sequence: TGCGCCAGCAGCTTGAAACTAGCGGGGGCCCAAGAGACCCAGTACTTC. Translated: CASSLKLAGAQETQYF. This rearrangement joins TRBV5-1 to TRBJ2-5; 11 nucleotides align to TRBD2. The CDR3 is 16 amino acids. J gave up 1 base and V 1 base, and 3 bases lay outside the gene matches. Germline V gene lookup returns CDR1 SGHRS and CDR2 YFSETQ.

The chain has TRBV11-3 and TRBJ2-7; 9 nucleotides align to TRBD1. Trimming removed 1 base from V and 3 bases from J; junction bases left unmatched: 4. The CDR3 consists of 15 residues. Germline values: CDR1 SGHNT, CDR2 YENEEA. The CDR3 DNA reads TGTGCCAGCAGCTTAGGGGGACAGGGTTTCTACGAGCAGTACTTC. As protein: CASSLGGQGFYEQYF.

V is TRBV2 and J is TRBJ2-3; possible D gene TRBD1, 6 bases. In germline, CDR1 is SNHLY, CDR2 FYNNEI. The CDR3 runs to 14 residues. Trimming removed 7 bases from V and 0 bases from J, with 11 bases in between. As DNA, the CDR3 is TGTGCCAGCAAAGGACAGAGGAGCACAGATACGCAGTATTTT. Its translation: CASKGQRSTDTQYF.

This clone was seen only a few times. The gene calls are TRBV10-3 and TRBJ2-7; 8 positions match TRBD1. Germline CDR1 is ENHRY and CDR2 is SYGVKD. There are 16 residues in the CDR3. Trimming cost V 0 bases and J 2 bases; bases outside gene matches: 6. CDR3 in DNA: TGTGCCATCAGTGAGTCGGGGCAGGGGGCTCCCTACGAGCAGTACTTC. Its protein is CAISESGQGAPYEQYF.

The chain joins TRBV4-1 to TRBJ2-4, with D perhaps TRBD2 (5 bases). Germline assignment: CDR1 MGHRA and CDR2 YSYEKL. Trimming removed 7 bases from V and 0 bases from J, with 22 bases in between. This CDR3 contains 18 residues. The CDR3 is CASTLFLGEGIAKNIQYF. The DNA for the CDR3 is TGCGCCAGCACCCTCTTCTTGGGTGAGGGAATAGCCAAAAACATTCAGTACTTC.

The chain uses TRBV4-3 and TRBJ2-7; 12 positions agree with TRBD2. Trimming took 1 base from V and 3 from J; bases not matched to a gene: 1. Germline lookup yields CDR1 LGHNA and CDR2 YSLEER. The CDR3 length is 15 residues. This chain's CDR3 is CASSQGTSGIYEQYF. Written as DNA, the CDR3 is TGCGCCAGCAGCCAAGGGACTAGCGGGATCTACGAGCAGTACTTC.

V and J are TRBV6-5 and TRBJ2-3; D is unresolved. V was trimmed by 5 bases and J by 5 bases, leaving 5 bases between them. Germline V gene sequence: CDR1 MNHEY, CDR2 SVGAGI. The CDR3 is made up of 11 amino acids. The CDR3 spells CASSPLDTQYF. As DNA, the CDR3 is TGTGCCAGCAGTCCCCTAGATACGCAGTATTTT.

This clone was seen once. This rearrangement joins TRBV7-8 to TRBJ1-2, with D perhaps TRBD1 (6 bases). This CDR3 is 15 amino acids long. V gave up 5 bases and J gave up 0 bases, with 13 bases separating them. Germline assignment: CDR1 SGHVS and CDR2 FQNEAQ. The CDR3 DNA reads TGTGCCAGCAGCCGAAGAGGGACACCTAACTATGGCTACACCTTC. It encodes CASSRRGTPNYGYTF.

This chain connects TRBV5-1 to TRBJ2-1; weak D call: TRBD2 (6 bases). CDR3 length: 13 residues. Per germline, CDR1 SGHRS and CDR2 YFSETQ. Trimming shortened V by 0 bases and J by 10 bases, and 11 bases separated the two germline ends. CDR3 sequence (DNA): TGCGCCAGCAGCTTGGAGGGAGGCAGGGAGCAGTTCTTC. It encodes CASSLEGGREQFF.

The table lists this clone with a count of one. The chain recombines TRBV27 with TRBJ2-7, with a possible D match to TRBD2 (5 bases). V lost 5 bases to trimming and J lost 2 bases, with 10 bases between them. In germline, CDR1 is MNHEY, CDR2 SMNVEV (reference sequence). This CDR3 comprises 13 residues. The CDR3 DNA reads TGTGCCAGCAGTCTAGCAGTGACCTACGAGCAGTACTTC. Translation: CASSLAVTYEQYF.

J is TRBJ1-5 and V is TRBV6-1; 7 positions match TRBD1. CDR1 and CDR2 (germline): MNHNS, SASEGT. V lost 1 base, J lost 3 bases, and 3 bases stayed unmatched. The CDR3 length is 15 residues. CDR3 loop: CASSEGRGLNQPQHF. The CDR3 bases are TGTGCCAGCAGTGAAGGAAGGGGGCTCAATCAGCCCCAGCATTTT.

In nucleotides, the CDR3 is TGTGCCAGCAGCTGGCAGAGCGCGACTGAAGCTTTCTTT. Protein product: CASSWQSATEAFF. This chain joins TRBV5-4 and TRBJ1-1; D gene uncertain. The CDR3 loop spans 13 amino acids. V was pared by 3 bases and J by 5 bases, with 11 bases between. CDR1 and CDR2 (germline): SGHNT, YYREEE (reference sequence).

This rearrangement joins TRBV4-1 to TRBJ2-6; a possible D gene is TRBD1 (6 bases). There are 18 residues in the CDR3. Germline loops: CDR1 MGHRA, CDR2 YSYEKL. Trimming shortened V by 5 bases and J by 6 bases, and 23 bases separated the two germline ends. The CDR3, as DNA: TGCGCCAGCAGCGAGACCGGGACATCCCTTGGGAAGGCCAACGTCCTGACTTTC. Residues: CASSETGTSLGKANVLTF.

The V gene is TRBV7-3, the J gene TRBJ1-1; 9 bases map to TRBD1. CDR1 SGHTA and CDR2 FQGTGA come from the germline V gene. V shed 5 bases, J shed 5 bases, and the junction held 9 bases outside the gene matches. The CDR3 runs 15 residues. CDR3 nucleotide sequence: TGTGCCAGCAGCAGATTACAGGGGGCCGAGACTGAAGCTTTCTTT. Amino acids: CASSRLQGAETEAFF.